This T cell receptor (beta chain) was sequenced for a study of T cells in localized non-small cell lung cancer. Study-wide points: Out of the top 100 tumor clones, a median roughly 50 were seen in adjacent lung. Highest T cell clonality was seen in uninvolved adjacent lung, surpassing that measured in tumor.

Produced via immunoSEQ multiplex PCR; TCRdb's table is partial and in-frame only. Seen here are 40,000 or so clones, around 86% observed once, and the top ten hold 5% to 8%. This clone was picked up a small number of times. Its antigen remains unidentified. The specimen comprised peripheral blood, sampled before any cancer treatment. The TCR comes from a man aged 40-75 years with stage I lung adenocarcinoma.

The CDR3 DNA is TGTGCCAGCAGTTCATGGACTAGCGGAAACACCGGGGAGCTGTTTTTT. This translates into CASSSWTSGNTGELFF. J is TRBJ2-2 and V is TRBV28, with 10 bases lining up with TRBD2. The CDR3 has 16 residues. Germline CDR1 and CDR2: MDHEN and SYDVKM. V gave up 4 bases and J gave up 2 bases; unmatched junction bases: 4. The whole variable domain, remainder taken from reference TRBV28 and TRBJ2-2, is DVKVTQSSRYLVKRTGEKVFLECVQDMDHENMFWYRQDPGLGLRLIYFSYDVKMKEKGDIPEGYSVSREKKERFSLILESASTNQTSMYLCASSSWTSGNTGELFFGEGSRLTVL.